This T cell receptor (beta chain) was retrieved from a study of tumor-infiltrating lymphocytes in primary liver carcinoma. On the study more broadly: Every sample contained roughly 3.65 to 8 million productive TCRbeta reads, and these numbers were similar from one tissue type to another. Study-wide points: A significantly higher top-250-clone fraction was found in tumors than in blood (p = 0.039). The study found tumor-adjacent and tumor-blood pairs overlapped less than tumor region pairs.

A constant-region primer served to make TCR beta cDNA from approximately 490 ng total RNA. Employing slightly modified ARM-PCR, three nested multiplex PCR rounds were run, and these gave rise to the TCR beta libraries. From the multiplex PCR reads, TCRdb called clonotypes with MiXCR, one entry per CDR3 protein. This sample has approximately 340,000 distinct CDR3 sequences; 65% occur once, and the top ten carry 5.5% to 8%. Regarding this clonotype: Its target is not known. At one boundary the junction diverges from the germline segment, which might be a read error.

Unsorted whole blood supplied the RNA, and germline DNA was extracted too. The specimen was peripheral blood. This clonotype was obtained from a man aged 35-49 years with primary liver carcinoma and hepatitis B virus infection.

The CDR3 protein is CANSPGQGNTGELFF. As DNA, the CDR3 is TGTGCCAACAGCCCCGGGCAGGGTAACACCGGGGAGCTGTTTTTT. The rearrangement joins TRBV7-9 to TRBJ2-2, with D perhaps matching TRBD1 (5 bases). This CDR3 has 15 amino acids. Germline values: CDR1 SEHNR, CDR2 FQNEAQ (reference sequence).